Below are 11 T cell receptor beta chains sequenced from a single sample in a study of cytomegalovirus exposure and HLA in healthy donors. PCR primers comprised 60 Vbeta and 13 Jbeta primers. Sequenced by immunoSEQ multiplex PCR; TCRdb stores in-frame clones only, minus some. This repertoire includes 100,000 or so clones. The sequenced sample was PBMCs. The receptors come from a middle-aged man in good health and CMV-seronegative.

This sequence joins TRBV5-4 and TRBJ1-1, with TRBD1 identical over 8 bases. The CDR3 loop spans 15 amino acids. The V segment lost 4 bases and the J segment 0 bases; nucleotides outside the gene matches: 5. Germline V gene data show CDR1 as SGHNT and CDR2 as YYREEE (reference sequence). The CDR3 region has the DNA TGTGCCAGCAGCGGGCGACAGGGGCTGAACACTGAAGCTTTCTTT. It yields the protein CASSGRQGLNTEAFF. Full variable domain (outside the CDR3, taken from reference TRBV5-4 and TRBJ1-1): ETGVTQSPTHLIKTRGQQVTLRCSSQSGHNTVSWYQQALGQGPQFIFQYYREEENGRGNFPPRFSGLQFPNYSSELNVNALELDDSALYLCASSGRQGLNTEAFFGQGTRLTVV.

This rearrangement joins TRBV15 to TRBJ1-2; 8 positions match TRBD1. CDR1 is LNHNV, CDR2 YYDKDF, per germline (reference sequence). This CDR3 spans 13 amino acids. J lost 6 bases, V lost 3 bases, and 3 bases had no gene match. As DNA, the CDR3 is TGTGCCACCAGCAGTAGGACAGGGAATGGCTACACCTTC. This codes for CATSSRTGNGYTF.

V gene TRBV7-8 combines with J gene TRBJ2-7; D might be TRBD1 (6 bases). The CDR3 consists of 15 residues. Germline CDR1 reads SGHVS; CDR2 reads FQNEAQ. V lost 5 bases to trimming and J lost 2 bases, with 16 bases between them. CDR3 in amino acids: CASSPRTETTYEQYF. For the CDR3, the DNA is TGTGCCAGCAGCCCCCGGACAGAGACTACCTACGAGCAGTACTTC.

The chain employs TRBV2 and TRBJ1-2; 7 bases are a match to TRBD1. The CDR3 has 14 amino acids. The V gene end was trimmed by 3 bases and the J gene end by 6 bases; junction bases not matched to a gene: 7. Germline assignment: CDR1 SNHLY and CDR2 FYNNEI. CDR3 in amino acids: CASSDFPGGNGYTF. The CDR3 DNA follows: TGTGCCAGCAGTGATTTTCCAGGGGGGAATGGCTACACCTTC.

J is TRBJ2-1 and V is TRBV7-9; perhaps TRBD2 as D (6 bases). This CDR3 region has 15 residues. V was shortened by 6 bases and J by 2 bases, with 14 bases between the two germline ends. The V gene's germline CDR1 is SEHNR and CDR2 FQNEAQ (reference sequence). This CDR3 reads CASRLTGTAYNEQFF. In DNA form, the CDR3 reads TGTGCCAGCAGACTTACCGGGACTGCCTACAATGAGCAGTTCTTC.

V is TRBV7-2 and J is TRBJ1-1; D is unresolved. Germline V gene data show CDR1 as SGHTA and CDR2 as FQGNSA. This CDR3 has 14 amino acids. Trimming cost V 5 bases and J 0 bases, with 10 bases left between them. CDR3 region: CASSPSTMNTEAFF. CDR3 DNA: TGTGCCAGCAGCCCCAGTACAATGAACACTGAAGCTTTCTTT.

The chain couples TRBV2 to TRBJ1-1; tentatively, D is TRBD1 (6 bases). V was trimmed by 4 bases and J by 0 bases, leaving 12 bases between them. This CDR3 has 15 residues. CDR1 is SNHLY and CDR2 is FYNNEI in the germline V gene. CDR3 DNA sequence: TGTGCCAGCAGTGGCGGGGGCGACTTGAACACTGAAGCTTTCTTT. This encodes CASSGGGDLNTEAFF. Using reference TRBV2 and TRBJ1-1 for the parts outside the CDR3, the full variable domain is EPEVTQTPSHQVTQMGQEVILRCVPISNHLYFYWYRQILGQKVEFLVSFYNNEISEKSEIFDDQFSVERPDGSNFTLKIRSTKLEDSAMYFCASSGGGDLNTEAFFGQGTRLTVV.

This chain joins TRBV30 and TRBJ1-1; no definite D call. Trimming cost V 0 bases and J 0 bases, with 8 bases left between them. This CDR3 has 14 residues. Germline V gene sequence: CDR1 GTSNPN, CDR2 SVGIG (reference sequence). The CDR3 sequence: CAWSVRPVNTEAFF. The CDR3 region has the DNA TGTGCCTGGAGTGTACGTCCGGTGAACACTGAAGCTTTCTTT.

The chain is built from TRBV7-9 and TRBJ1-1; D is undetermined. V was clipped by 5 bases and J by 1 base, with 8 bases between them. CDR1 is SEHNR, CDR2 FQNEAQ, per germline (reference sequence). There are 13 residues in the CDR3. This CDR3 reads CASSQTRNTEAFF. CDR3 DNA: TGTGCCAGCAGCCAAACAAGGAACACTGAAGCTTTCTTT.

The rearrangement uses TRBV2 and TRBJ1-5; 7 nucleotides match TRBD1. V shed 3 bases and J 7 bases; nucleotides not matched to a gene: 6. This CDR3 region has 14 residues. Germline CDR1 is SNHLY and CDR2 is FYNNEI. The CDR3 DNA reads TGTGCCAGCAGTGATGGCAGGGGGAGCCAGCCCCAGCATTTT. Translation gives CASSDGRGSQPQHF.

V gene TRBV5-5 combines with J gene TRBJ2-7; D might be TRBD1 (6 bases). V lost 6 bases, J lost 2 bases, and 21 bases lay in between. The CDR3 runs to 16 residues. In germline, CDR1 is SGHKS, CDR2 YYEKEE (reference sequence). The CDR3 region is CASNFLTGTRTYEQYF. Written as DNA, the CDR3 is TGTGCCAGCAACTTCCTTACCGGGACAAGGACCTACGAGCAGTACTTC.